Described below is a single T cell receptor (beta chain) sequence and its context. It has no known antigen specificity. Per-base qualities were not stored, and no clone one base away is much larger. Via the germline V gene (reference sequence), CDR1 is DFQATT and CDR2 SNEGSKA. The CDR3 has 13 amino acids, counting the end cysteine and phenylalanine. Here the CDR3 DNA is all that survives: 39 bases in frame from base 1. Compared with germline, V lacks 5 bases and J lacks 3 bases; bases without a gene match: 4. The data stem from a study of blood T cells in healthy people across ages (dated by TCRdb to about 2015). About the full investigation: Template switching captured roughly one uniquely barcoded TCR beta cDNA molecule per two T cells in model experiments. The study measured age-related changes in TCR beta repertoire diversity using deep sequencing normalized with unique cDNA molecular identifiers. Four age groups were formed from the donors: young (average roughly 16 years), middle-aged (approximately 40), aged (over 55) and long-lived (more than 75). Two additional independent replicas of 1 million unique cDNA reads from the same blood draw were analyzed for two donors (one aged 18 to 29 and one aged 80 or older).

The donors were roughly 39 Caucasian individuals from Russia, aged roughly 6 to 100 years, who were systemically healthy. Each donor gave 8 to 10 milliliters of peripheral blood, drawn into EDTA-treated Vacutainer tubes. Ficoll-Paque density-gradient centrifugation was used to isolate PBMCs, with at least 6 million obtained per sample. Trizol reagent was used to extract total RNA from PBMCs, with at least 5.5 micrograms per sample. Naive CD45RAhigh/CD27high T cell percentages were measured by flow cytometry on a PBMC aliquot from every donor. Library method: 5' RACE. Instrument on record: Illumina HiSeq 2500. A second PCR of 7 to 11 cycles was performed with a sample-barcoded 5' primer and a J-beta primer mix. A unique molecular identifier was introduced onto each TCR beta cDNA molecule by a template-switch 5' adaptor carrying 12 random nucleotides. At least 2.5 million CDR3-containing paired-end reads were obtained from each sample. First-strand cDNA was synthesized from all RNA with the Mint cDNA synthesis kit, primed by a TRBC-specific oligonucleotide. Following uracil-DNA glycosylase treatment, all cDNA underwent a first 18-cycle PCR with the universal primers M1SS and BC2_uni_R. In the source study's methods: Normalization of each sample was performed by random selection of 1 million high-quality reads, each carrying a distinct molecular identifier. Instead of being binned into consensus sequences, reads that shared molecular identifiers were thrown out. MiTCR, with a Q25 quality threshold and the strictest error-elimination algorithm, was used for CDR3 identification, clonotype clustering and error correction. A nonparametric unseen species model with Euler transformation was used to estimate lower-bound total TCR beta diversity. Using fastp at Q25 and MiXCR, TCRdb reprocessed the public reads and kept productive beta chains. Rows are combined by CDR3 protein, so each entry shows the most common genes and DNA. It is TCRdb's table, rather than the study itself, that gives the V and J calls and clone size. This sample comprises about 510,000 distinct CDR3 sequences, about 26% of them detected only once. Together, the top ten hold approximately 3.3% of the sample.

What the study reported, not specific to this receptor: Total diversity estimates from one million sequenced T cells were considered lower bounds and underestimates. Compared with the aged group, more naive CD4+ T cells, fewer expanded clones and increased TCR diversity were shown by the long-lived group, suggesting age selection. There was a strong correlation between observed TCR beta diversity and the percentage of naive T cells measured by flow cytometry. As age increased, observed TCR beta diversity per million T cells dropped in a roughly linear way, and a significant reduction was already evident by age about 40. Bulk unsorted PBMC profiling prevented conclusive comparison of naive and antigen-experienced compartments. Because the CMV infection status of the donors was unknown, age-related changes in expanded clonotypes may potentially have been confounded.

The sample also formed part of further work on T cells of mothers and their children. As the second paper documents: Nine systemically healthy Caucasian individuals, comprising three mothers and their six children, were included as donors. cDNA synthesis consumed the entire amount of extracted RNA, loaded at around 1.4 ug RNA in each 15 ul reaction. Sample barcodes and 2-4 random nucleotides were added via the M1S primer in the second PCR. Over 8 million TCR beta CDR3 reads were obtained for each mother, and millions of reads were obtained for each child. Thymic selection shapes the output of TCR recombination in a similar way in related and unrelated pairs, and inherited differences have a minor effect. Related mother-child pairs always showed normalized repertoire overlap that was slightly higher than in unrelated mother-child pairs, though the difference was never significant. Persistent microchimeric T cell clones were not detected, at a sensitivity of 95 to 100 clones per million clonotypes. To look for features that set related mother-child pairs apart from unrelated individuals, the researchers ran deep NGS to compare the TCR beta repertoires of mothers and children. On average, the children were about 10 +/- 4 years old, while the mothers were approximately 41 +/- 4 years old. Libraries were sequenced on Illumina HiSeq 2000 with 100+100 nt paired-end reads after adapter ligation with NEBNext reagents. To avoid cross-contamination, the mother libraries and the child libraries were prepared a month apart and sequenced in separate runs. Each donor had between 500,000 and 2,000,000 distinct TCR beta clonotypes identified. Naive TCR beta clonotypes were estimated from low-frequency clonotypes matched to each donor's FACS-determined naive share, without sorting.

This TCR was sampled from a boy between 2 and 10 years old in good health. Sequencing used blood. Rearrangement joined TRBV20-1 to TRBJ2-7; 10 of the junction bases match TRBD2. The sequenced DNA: TGCAGTGCTGCGACTAGCGGGCTCTACGAGCAGTACTTC. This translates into CSAATSGLYEQYF.